A single sample is the source of the 6 T cell receptor beta chains below, sequenced in a study of T cells in Graves' hyperthyroidism and ophthalmopathy. TCR beta CDR3 sequences were amplified from RNA transcripts. First-round RT-PCR with HTBI primers amplified the TCR CDR3 region. TCRdb redid the calling of the multiplex PCR reads with MiXCR, one entry per CDR3 protein. The data contain 410,000 or so distinct CDR3 sequences, roughly 14% of them singletons. Sequencing was carried out using blood. The receptors shown here come from a man aged 18 to 30 with Graves' ophthalmopathy.

In this sample, this clonotype turned up many times. The chain uses TRBV6-1 and TRBJ2-7; TRBD2 matches at 10 bases. The germline gives CDR1 MNHNS, CDR2 SASEGT. The CDR3 has 16 amino acids. V was pared by 5 bases and J by 0 bases, with 7 bases of the junction left unmatched. The chain's CDR3 is CASSLMTSGHSYEQYF. For the CDR3, the DNA is TGTGCCAGCAGTCTCATGACTAGCGGGCACTCCTACGAGCAGTACTTC.

The rearrangement joins TRBV4-1 to TRBJ1-2; D is uncertain. The CDR3 is 13 residues long. Germline V gene lookup returns CDR1 MGHRA and CDR2 YSYEKL. V was clipped by 1 base and J by 8 bases, with 11 bases between them. CDR3 DNA: TGCGCCAGCAGCCAAGGTGGTCCCCGGGGCTACACCTTC. Translated, it gives CASSQGGPRGYTF.

This clonotype was recorded many times. The V and J genes are TRBV10-3 and TRBJ2-7; D unclear. Germline V gene sequence: CDR1 ENHRY, CDR2 SYGVKD. This CDR3 contains 13 residues. V lost 2 bases and J 3 bases, leaving 8 bases between the germline ends. The CDR3 DNA sequence: TGTGCCATCAGTGAGGGCCAGTTCTACGAGCAGTACTTC. It yields the protein CAISEGQFYEQYF.

This chain joins TRBV12-3 or TRBV12-4 and TRBJ1-5; 7 nucleotides align to TRBD1. This CDR3 region has 15 residues. J was trimmed by 5 bases and V by 6 bases; bases with no gene match: 10. The DNA for the CDR3 is TGTGCCAGCAGCACAGGACAGGTCGGGGATCAGCCCCAGCATTTT. Translating it yields CASSTGQVGDQPQHF.

Many counts were recorded for this clonotype. The chain is built from TRBV27 and TRBJ2-2; D possibly corresponds to TRBD1 (5 bases). This CDR3 contains 16 residues. The germline V and J ends were trimmed by 0 bases and 5 bases, with 13 bases remaining between them. Germline V gene data show CDR1 as MNHEY and CDR2 as SMNVEV (reference sequence). The CDR3 is CASSLSTQGKTGELFF. In DNA form, the CDR3 reads TGTGCCAGCAGTTTATCGACGCAGGGAAAAACCGGGGAGCTGTTTTTT.

Many counts were recorded for this clonotype. This chain connects TRBV7-9 to TRBJ2-3; TRBD2 is a possible D gene (6 bases). The CDR3 is 16 amino acids. Trimming took off 7 bases at V and 1 base at J, with 18 bases between the two ends. CDR1 and CDR2 from the germline V gene are SEHNR and FQNEAQ (reference sequence). CDR3 sequence (DNA): TGTGCCAGCACCCCGTGGGTCCTAGCGCGCACAGATACGCAGTATTTT. Encoded protein: CASTPWVLARTDTQYF.